Detailed here is one T cell receptor (beta chain). The data belong to a study of T cell changes during pregnancy in multiple sclerosis. Profiling relied on immunoSEQ multiplex PCR, and the TCRdb table lists in-frame clones only, not all of them. The sample lists tens of thousands of clones, more than 80% occurring once. Trimming took off 2 bases at V and 9 bases at J, with 8 bases between the two ends. The length of the CDR3 is 12 residues. Germline loops: CDR1 MNHEY, CDR2 SVGAGI. The TCR originated in a female donor with multiple sclerosis, enrolled in a pregnancy study. The sample consisted of peripheral blood, taken in the third trimester of pregnancy. The chain has TRBV6-5 and TRBJ2-1; D gene unclear. CDR3 DNA: TGTGCCAGCAGTTACACTTCAAGTGAGCAGTTCTTC. It yields the protein CASSYTSSEQFF.